This paragraph covers one T cell receptor beta chain sequence. Its antigen is not known. This sample is part of a study of OX40 agonist ivuxolimab in advanced cancers. For the study at large: It was ivuxolimab, an agonistic anti-OX40 (CD134) antibody, that patients were treated with.

Study observations and caveats: In the 0.1 to 3.0 mg/kg range, CD4+ and CD8+ blood T cells had expanded clonally by week 6.

Data came from immunoSEQ multiplex PCR; TCRdb stores just in-frame clones and leaves some out. The table records 65,000 to 85,000 clones, roughly 90% of them present only once. V shed 5 bases and J 5 bases; nucleotides not matched to a gene: 4. The germline gives CDR1 SNHLY, CDR2 FYNNEI. The CDR3 is 15 amino acids. This receptor was obtained from an adult with an advanced solid tumor such as melanoma, head and neck, liver or kidney cancer. The sequences come from CD4+ or CD8+ T cells sorted from blood, collected in a trial of the OX40 agonist ivuxolimab. The chain combines TRBV2 with TRBJ2-1; TRBD2 aligns across 12 bases. Written as DNA, the CDR3 is TGTGCCAGCAGTCAGACTAGCGGGAGAAACAATGAGCAGTTCTTC. It specifies CASSQTSGRNNEQFF.